The subject of this entry is one T cell receptor (beta chain). Regions amplified from RNA transcripts were the TCR beta CDR3 regions. An initial round of RT-PCR targeting the TCR CDR3 relied on the HTBI primer set. TCRdb re-analysed the multiplex PCR reads in MiXCR, keeping a single row per CDR3 protein. This table has 100,000 to 130,000 distinct CDR3 sequences, more than 15% appearing once. These data originate in a study of T cells in Graves' hyperthyroidism and ophthalmopathy. V lost 5 bases, J lost 7 bases, and 11 bases lay in between. The CDR3 has 12 amino acids. This sequence originates from a woman between 50 and 59 years old with Graves' hyperthyroidism. Source material: blood. V usage is TRBV12-3 or TRBV12-4 and J usage is TRBJ1-2, with no clear D. DNA for the CDR3: TGTGCCAGCAGTAACGACGGAGTTGGCTACACCTTC. It specifies CASSNDGVGYTF.